The rows below give T cell receptor beta chains drawn from one sample of a study of shared clonotypes between healthy human individuals. TCRdb's copy holds only in-frame clones and misses some; the assay was immunoSEQ multiplex PCR. Of roughly 2.2 million clones listed, approximately 93% are singletons. The specimen was naive CD4+ T cells from PBMCs. Every receptor here comes from a man aged 18 to 29 in good health. Some clones in this sample may be carry-over from other donors' samples. The CDR3 runs from the conserved cysteine through the conserved F or W. The D gene is left open where the match is weak. Size is stated for part of the rows, as once, few or many counts, or as a class when the clone is expanded.

abundance: -; d_gene: -; v_gene: TRBV13; j_gene: TRBJ1-3; CDR3nt: TGTGCCAGCAGCTTAGGGGCCGCAGGGCCCTCTGGAAACACCATATATTTT; CDR3aa: CASSLGAAGPSGNTIYF
abundance: -; d_gene: -; v_gene: TRBV27; j_gene: TRBJ1-2; CDR3nt: TGTGCCAGCAGCCTACGGCCAGGGGTCGGCTACACCTTC; CDR3aa: CASSLRPGVGYTF
abundance: -; d_gene: TRBD1; v_gene: TRBV10-3; j_gene: TRBJ1-4; CDR3nt: TGTGCCACGGGACAGGGGGCTAATGAAAAACTGTTTTTT; CDR3aa: CATGQGANEKLFF
abundance: -; d_gene: -; v_gene: TRBV5-8; j_gene: TRBJ1-1; CDR3nt: TGTGCCAGCAGCCCCTCGATGCACACTGAAGCTTTCTTT; CDR3aa: CASSPSMHTEAFF
abundance: -; d_gene: -; v_gene: TRBV28; j_gene: TRBJ2-2; CDR3nt: TGTGCCAGCAGCCCCCCTAGGGCGAACACCGGGGAGCTGTTTTTT; CDR3aa: CASSPPRANTGELFF
abundance: -; d_gene: -; v_gene: TRBV19; j_gene: TRBJ2-6; CDR3nt: TGTGCCAGTAAGGCAGGGCTGGAATCTGGGGCCAACGTCCTGACTTTC; CDR3aa: CASKAGLESGANVLTF
abundance: -; d_gene: -; v_gene: TRBV6-5; j_gene: TRBJ2-2; CDR3nt: TGTGCCAGCAGTTACTCGACGATCGCCGGGGAGCTGTTTTTT; CDR3aa: CASSYSTIAGELFF
abundance: -; d_gene: -; v_gene: TRBV9; j_gene: TRBJ2-1; CDR3nt: TGTGCCAGCAGCGTAAGCACTGACTCCTACAATGAGCAGTTCTTC; CDR3aa: CASSVSTDSYNEQFF
abundance: -; d_gene: -; v_gene: TRBV19; j_gene: TRBJ2-1; CDR3nt: TGTGCCAGTAGTCGAGGGGCAGTAAGGAATGAGCAGTTCTTC; CDR3aa: CASSRGAVRNEQFF
abundance: -; d_gene: -; v_gene: TRBV19; j_gene: TRBJ1-2; CDR3nt: TGTGCCAGTAAAGATCCATCCAACTATGGCTACACCTTC; CDR3aa: CASKDPSNYGYTF
abundance: -; d_gene: -; v_gene: TRBV6-6; j_gene: TRBJ2-7; CDR3nt: TGTGCCAGCAGGCCCACCGGGACGGGGGCCCAACAGTACTTC; CDR3aa: CASRPTGTGAQQYF
abundance: -; d_gene: -; v_gene: TRBV30; j_gene: TRBJ1-5; CDR3nt: TGTGCCTGGAGTATCCTCGTCAATCAGCCCCAGCATTTT; CDR3aa: CAWSILVNQPQHF
abundance: -; d_gene: -; v_gene: TRBV30; j_gene: TRBJ2-3; CDR3nt: TGTGCCTGGAGTCAGCGGGGCACAGATACGCAGTATTTT; CDR3aa: CAWSQRGTDTQYF
abundance: once; d_gene: -; v_gene: TRBV5-1; j_gene: TRBJ1-1; CDR3nt: TGCGCCAGCAGCTTCTCCAGACGGGTGAACACTGAAGCTTTCTTT; CDR3aa: CASSFSRRVNTEAFF
abundance: once; d_gene: TRBD2; v_gene: TRBV10-3; j_gene: TRBJ2-3; CDR3nt: TGTGCCATCAGTACTAGCGGGAGCGCAGATACGCAGTATTTT; CDR3aa: CAISTSGSADTQYF
abundance: -; d_gene: TRBD1; v_gene: TRBV28; j_gene: TRBJ1-2; CDR3nt: TGTGCCAGCAGCAAGGACAGGAGGGCTGGCTACACCTTC; CDR3aa: CASSKDRRAGYTF
abundance: -; d_gene: TRBD1; v_gene: TRBV10-3; j_gene: TRBJ2-5; CDR3nt: TGTGCCATCAGTGCAGGGACAGGGGTGAGGGAGACCCAGTACTTC; CDR3aa: CAISAGTGVRETQYF
abundance: once; d_gene: TRBD2; v_gene: TRBV6-6; j_gene: TRBJ2-1; CDR3nt: TGTGCCAGCAGTTACGGGACTAGCGGGAGGAATGAGCAGTTCTTC; CDR3aa: CASSYGTSGRNEQFF
abundance: -; d_gene: TRBD1; v_gene: TRBV28; j_gene: TRBJ1-2; CDR3nt: TGTGCCAGCAGTTCTTCAGGGGGTAGCTATGGCTACACCTTC; CDR3aa: CASSSSGGSYGYTF
abundance: -; d_gene: TRBD1; v_gene: TRBV28; j_gene: TRBJ2-7; CDR3nt: TGTGCCAGCAGACGAGACAGGGGTCCCTACGAGCAGTACTTC; CDR3aa: CASRRDRGPYEQYF
abundance: -; d_gene: TRBD1; v_gene: TRBV5-4; j_gene: TRBJ1-4; CDR3nt: TGTGCCAGCAGCTCAGGGGGGGATGAAAAACTGTTTTTT; CDR3aa: CASSSGGDEKLFF
abundance: -; d_gene: -; v_gene: TRBV7-2; j_gene: TRBJ2-3; CDR3nt: TGTGCCAGCGGAGATATGAGCACAGATACGCAGTATTTT; CDR3aa: CASGDMSTDTQYF
abundance: -; d_gene: TRBD1; v_gene: TRBV7-6; j_gene: TRBJ2-5; CDR3nt: TGTGCCAGCAGCCGTAGACAGGGTGGGGAGACCCAGTACTTC; CDR3aa: CASSRRQGGETQYF
abundance: -; d_gene: -; v_gene: TRBV28; j_gene: TRBJ1-2; CDR3nt: TGTGCCAGCGCCGCCCGCGCAGGATTCTATGGCTACACCTTC; CDR3aa: CASAARAGFYGYTF
abundance: -; d_gene: -; v_gene: TRBV28; j_gene: TRBJ1-2; CDR3nt: TGTGCCAGCAGTTTCGGGGGGATCTATGGCTACACCTTC; CDR3aa: CASSFGGIYGYTF
abundance: -; d_gene: -; v_gene: TRBV7-7; j_gene: TRBJ2-2; CDR3nt: TGTGCCAGCAGCGACGGGGCGAACACCGGGGAGCTGTTTTTT; CDR3aa: CASSDGANTGELFF
abundance: once; d_gene: -; v_gene: TRBV2; j_gene: TRBJ1-2; CDR3nt: TGTGCCAGCAGTGTTGGGGACACCTATGGCTACACCTTC; CDR3aa: CASSVGDTYGYTF
abundance: -; d_gene: -; v_gene: TRBV7-9; j_gene: TRBJ2-4; CDR3nt: TGTGCCAGCAGCTTAGGGTTAGCGACTAGCAAAAACATTCAGTACTTC; CDR3aa: CASSLGLATSKNIQYF
abundance: -; d_gene: -; v_gene: TRBV5-1; j_gene: TRBJ2-1; CDR3nt: TGCGCCAGCAGCTTAGATGAACCCTCGCGGGGTGAGCAGTTCTTC; CDR3aa: CASSLDEPSRGEQFF
abundance: -; d_gene: -; v_gene: TRBV5-1; j_gene: TRBJ2-1; CDR3nt: TGCGCCAGCAGCCCGACCATAGCTGAGAGCTCCTACAATGAGCAGTTCTTC; CDR3aa: CASSPTIAESSYNEQFF
abundance: -; d_gene: -; v_gene: TRBV19; j_gene: TRBJ2-7; CDR3nt: TGTGCCAGTAGTATCGCCTGCTCCGAGCAGTACTTC; CDR3aa: CASSIACSEQYF
abundance: -; d_gene: -; v_gene: TRBV27; j_gene: TRBJ2-7; CDR3nt: TGTGCCAGCAGTTCTTTTGAAGGGGGTCACGAGCAGTACTTC; CDR3aa: CASSSFEGGHEQYF
abundance: -; d_gene: TRBD1; v_gene: TRBV25-1; j_gene: TRBJ2-3; CDR3nt: TGTGCCAGCAGTGGGGACAGGGGGCGACTTTGGTTAGATACGCAGTATTTT; CDR3aa: CASSGDRGRLWLDTQYF
abundance: -; d_gene: -; v_gene: TRBV5-1; j_gene: TRBJ1-5; CDR3nt: TGCGCCAGCAGCTGGATGAATCAGCCCCAGCATTTT; CDR3aa: CASSWMNQPQHF
abundance: -; d_gene: TRBD1; v_gene: TRBV7-9; j_gene: TRBJ2-5; CDR3nt: TGTGCCAGCAGCTTATCAGGGGGCGAGGCGACCCAGTACTTC; CDR3aa: CASSLSGGEATQYF
abundance: -; d_gene: -; v_gene: TRBV2; j_gene: TRBJ2-1; CDR3nt: TGTGCCAGCACGGAGCGAGATAATGAGCAGTTCTTC; CDR3aa: CASTERDNEQFF
abundance: -; d_gene: -; v_gene: TRBV7-8; j_gene: TRBJ2-2; CDR3nt: TGTGCCAGCAGCTTGGTCGAACACGCGAACACCGGGGAGCTGTTTTTT; CDR3aa: CASSLVEHANTGELFF
abundance: -; d_gene: TRBD2; v_gene: TRBV7-2; j_gene: TRBJ2-3; CDR3nt: TGTGCCAGCAGCTTAGCTGGCTTTTTAAGAGCGGGAGGCACAGATACGCAGTATTTT; CDR3aa: CASSLAGFLRAGGTDTQYF
abundance: -; d_gene: -; v_gene: TRBV28; j_gene: TRBJ2-6; CDR3nt: TGTGCCAGCAGTTTCTATGGAGGACGGAAGGTCTCTGGGGCCAACGTCCTGACTTTC; CDR3aa: CASSFYGGRKVSGANVLTF
abundance: -; d_gene: -; v_gene: TRBV19; j_gene: TRBJ2-1; CDR3nt: TGTGCCAGTAGTCCAAACAGCCGCTCCTACAATGAGCAGTTCTTC; CDR3aa: CASSPNSRSYNEQFF
abundance: -; d_gene: -; v_gene: TRBV28; j_gene: TRBJ1-2; CDR3nt: TGTGCCAGCAGTTTAGGACCTACCAACTATGGCTACACCTTC; CDR3aa: CASSLGPTNYGYTF
abundance: -; d_gene: -; v_gene: TRBV30; j_gene: TRBJ2-3; CDR3nt: TGTGCCTGGAGTGTACGTCGGGGAACGGATACGCAGTATTTT; CDR3aa: CAWSVRRGTDTQYF
abundance: -; d_gene: TRBD2; v_gene: TRBV5-1; j_gene: TRBJ2-3; CDR3nt: TGCGCCAGCAGGCTCATTCCGGGACTACCCACAGATACGCAGTATTTT; CDR3aa: CASRLIPGLPTDTQYF
abundance: once; d_gene: TRBD1; v_gene: TRBV25-1; j_gene: TRBJ1-2; CDR3nt: TGTGCCAGCAGTGATCGGACAGGGCCTGGCTACACCTTC; CDR3aa: CASSDRTGPGYTF
abundance: -; d_gene: -; v_gene: TRBV5-1; j_gene: TRBJ1-2; CDR3nt: TGCGCCAGCAGCTTGAGAGTGGACTATGGCTACACCTTC; CDR3aa: CASSLRVDYGYTF